This T cell receptor (beta chain) appears in the sequencing data of a study of STAT3 mutations in large granular lymphocyte leukemia (dated by TCRdb to 2018 to 2020). As for the study more broadly: Canonical activating STAT3 mutations were detected in roughly half of the longitudinally sequenced T-LGLL patients. A couple of patients with natural killer LGL leukemia were also sequenced longitudinally as controls within the study. More than half of T-LGLL patients received one or more immunosuppressive therapy regimens, with hematologic response in about 36% of those treated. Each patient was sequenced at an average of about 4.1 time points, ranging from 2 to 8 samplings. Serial deep sequencing of TCRbeta CDR3 and STAT3 was performed in patients with T-cell large granular lymphocyte leukemia to reconstruct clonal hierarchy and dynamics. From an initial cohort of 207 LGL patients, eighteen representative T-LGLL cases were picked for longitudinal TCRbeta and STAT3 sequencing. What the study reported, not specific to this receptor: Because no samples were available when a clone first appeared, clonal expansion was inferred from samplings taken at other points. TCR clonotype switching after therapy was observed in about 35% of the 18 patients, and all newly emerging clones were found to be STAT3 wild type. Every T-LGLL patient showed at least one immunodominant TCRbeta clonotype, and about half showed multiple immunodominant subclonotypes. The linking of therapy response to changes in TCR clonal burden was complicated by variable intervals between samplings and differing treatment regimens. Since codominant clonotypes persisted in some patients, a small but highly pathogenic clone may have gone undetected. Several patients had a dominant TCR clone burden greater than the STAT3 mutant burden, which suggests that the STAT3 mutation arose secondarily within a clone that had already expanded.

As for this clone: This clone's antigen is unknown. No base qualities exist here, and no much larger clone lies one base off it.

Sequences SQVTM (CDR1) and ANQGSEA (CDR2) are obtained from the germline V gene. The germline ends are 16 bases apart after V is trimmed by 6 bases and J by 5 bases. From cysteine to phenylalanine, the CDR3 is 13 amino acids long. CDR3 DNA is the only sequence kept; it has 39 bases, read in frame from the first base. The same DNA, extracted from blood mononuclear cells, served for both TCR sequencing and STAT3 sequencing. An Illumina MiSeq was used to sequence the TCRbeta libraries, yielding an average of approximately 40,000 productive templates per sample. The immunoSEQ assay, which uses multiplex PCR amplification, was used to generate TCRbeta CDR3 libraries. In the original analysis: Repertoire diversity was calculated as previously defined, and values close to 0 indicated extremely monoclonal samples. The source is immuneACCESS, and TCRdb retained only in-frame sequences with V and J called. Part of the clones is not carried over; for the studies checked, unresolved V genes explain less than half of this, and the remainder is unexplained. V and J calls and clone size come straight from that table; D and trimming were deduced from the DNA. The sample yields approximately 2,500 clones; about 47% were counted once. The ten largest clones capture 55% of the sample.

The sequence came from a man between 60 and 75 years old with T-cell large granular lymphocyte leukemia. Some clones in this sample may be carry-over from other donors' samples. The age is the age at diagnosis. The sample was peripheral blood mononuclear cells. The V gene is TRBV29-1 and the J gene is TRBJ1-2, and possibly TRBD1, on 5 matching bases. CDR3 sequence: CSVSGRMIYGYTF. The sequence in DNA is TGCAGCGTCTCGGGACGGATGATATATGGCTACACCTTC.